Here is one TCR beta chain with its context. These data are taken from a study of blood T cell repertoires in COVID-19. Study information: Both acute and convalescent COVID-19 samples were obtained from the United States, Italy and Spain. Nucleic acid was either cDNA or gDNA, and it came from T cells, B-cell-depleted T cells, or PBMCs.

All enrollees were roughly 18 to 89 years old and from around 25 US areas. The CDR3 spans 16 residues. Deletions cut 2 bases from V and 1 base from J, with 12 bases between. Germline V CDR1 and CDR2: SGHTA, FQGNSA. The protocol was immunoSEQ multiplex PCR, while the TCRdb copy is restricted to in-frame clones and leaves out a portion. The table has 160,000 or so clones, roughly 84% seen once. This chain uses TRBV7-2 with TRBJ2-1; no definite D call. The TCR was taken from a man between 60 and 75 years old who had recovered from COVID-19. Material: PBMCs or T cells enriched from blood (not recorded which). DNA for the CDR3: TGTGCCAGCAGCTTACGTCCCGGGTTTTCCTACAATGAGCAGTTCTTC. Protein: CASSLRPGFSYNEQFF. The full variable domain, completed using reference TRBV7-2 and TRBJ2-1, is GAGVSQSPSNKVTEKGKDVELRCDPISGHTALYWYRQSLGQGLEFLIYFQGNSAPDKSGLPSDRFSAERTGGSVSTLTIQRTQQEDSAVYLCASSLRPGFSYNEQFFGPGTRLTVL.